This entry lists 8 T cell receptor beta chains sequenced from one sample in a study of response to subunit inactivated influenza vaccine. TCRdb re-called the RT-PCR reads with MiXCR, one entry per CDR3 protein. The table records a few hundred thousand distinct CDR3 sequences, about 20% of them present only once. The sequencing here drew on PBMCs from blood, taken 21 months after vaccination. Receptor source: a man aged 45 to 70 who received an inactivated influenza vaccine.

This clonotype was found a few times. The chain recombines TRBV7-7 with TRBJ2-2; 11 nucleotides match TRBD2. Per the germline V gene, CDR1 is SSHAT and CDR2 is FNYEAQ (reference sequence). V lost 4 bases and J lost 4; bases outside the gene matches: 2. CDR3 length equals 15 residues. The CDR3, as DNA: TGTGCCAGCAGCTACGGACTAGCGGGCACCGGGGAGCTGTTTTTT. Its protein product is CASSYGLAGTGELFF.

The chain joins TRBV19 to TRBJ1-5; D gene uncertain. The germline V gene encodes CDR1 LNHDA and CDR2 SQIVND (reference sequence). V gave up 2 bases and J gave up 9 bases, with 14 bases separating them. The CDR3 is made up of 14 amino acids. The CDR3 nucleotides are TGTGCCAGTAGTATACTAGGGATTTTATGGCCCCAGCATTTT. It yields the protein CASSILGILWPQHF.

This clonotype has only one observation. This chain joins TRBV28 and TRBJ2-7; 7 bases match TRBD2. Germline V lookup: CDR1 MDHEN, CDR2 SYDVKM. This CDR3 has 16 amino acids. Losses at the gene ends were 4 bases for V and 3 bases for J; bases not matched to a gene: 12. The CDR3 loop is CASSYARWSGIYEQYF. The CDR3 nucleotides read TGTGCCAGCAGTTACGCCCGGTGGAGCGGGATCTACGAGCAGTACTTC.

This clonotype was observed at least ten times. This sequence joins TRBV7-2 and TRBJ2-1; D gene unclear. The germline gives CDR1 SGHTA, CDR2 FQGNSA. The germline V and J ends were trimmed by 3 bases and 3 bases, with 9 bases remaining between them. This CDR3 is built from 14 residues. CDR3 sequence (DNA): TGTGCCAGCAGCTTGGGCGGCAGCTACAATGAGCAGTTCTTC. Encoded protein: CASSLGGSYNEQFF.

The chain carries TRBV7-2 and TRBJ2-7; maybe TRBD2 (6 bases). Between the trimmed V and J ends, which lost 5 bases and 3 bases, there was a span of 11 bases. From germline, CDR1 is SGHTA and CDR2 FQGNSA. The CDR3 runs 13 residues. The CDR3 is CASSPRRVYEQYF. The CDR3 DNA reads as TGTGCCAGCAGCCCCCGGAGGGTCTACGAGCAGTACTTC.

The genes are TRBV7-9 and TRBJ1-3; D uncertain. V shed 7 bases and J shed 1 base, with 11 bases lying between them. The CDR3 is 14 amino acids. Germline V gives CDR1 SEHNR, CDR2 FQNEAQ (reference sequence). CDR3 nucleotide sequence: TGTGCCAGCACCCCTGGGGTATCTGGAAACACCATATATTTT. Protein: CASTPGVSGNTIYF.

This clonotype has ten or more counts. This chain links TRBV28 with TRBJ2-1, with 9 positions matching TRBD2. With V trimmed by 5 bases and J by 7 bases, 21 bases remained unmatched. The CDR3 spans 19 residues. CDR1 MDHEN and CDR2 SYDVKM come from the germline V gene. CDR3 residues: CASSHPQTNEREDGNEQFF. The CDR3 nucleotides are TGTGCCAGCAGTCATCCCCAAACCAATGAGCGGGAGGATGGGAATGAGCAGTTCTTC.

The chain carries TRBV7-9 and TRBJ2-3; possibly TRBD2 for D (6 bases). This CDR3 comprises 13 residues. V shed 11 bases and J shed 2 bases, with 14 bases lying between them. Germline V gives CDR1 SEHNR, CDR2 FQNEAQ (reference sequence). CDR3 sequence reads: CAWSGGNTDTQYF. In DNA, the CDR3 is TGTGCCTGGTCCGGGGGAAACACAGATACGCAGTATTTT.